This T cell receptor (beta chain) was observed in a study of response to subunit inactivated influenza vaccine. Regarding the study as a whole: With each seasonal influenza vaccination, the authors suggested, few new T cells are recruited.

This clonotype has at least ten counts. Its antigen is not known. TCRdb recomputed calls from the RT-PCR reads with MiXCR, one row per CDR3 protein. The sample lists 500,000 or so distinct CDR3 sequences; 16% were seen once. The CDR3 covers 13 residues. Deletions cut 5 bases from V and 5 bases from J, with 13 bases between. Germline lookup yields CDR1 LNHDA and CDR2 SQIVND (reference sequence). This clonotype was sampled from a man aged 45 to 70 who received an inactivated influenza vaccine. This chain joins TRBV19 and TRBJ2-7; D is undetermined. Sequenced here: CD4+ T cells sorted from PBMCs, sampled around 25 months after vaccination. Here the CDR3 DNA reads TGTGCCAGTAGTCGTAACCTTCAACACGAGCAGTACTTC. The encoded protein is CASSRNLQHEQYF.